This T cell receptor beta chain was observed in a study of control samples from healthy donors and cancer patients (dated by TCRdb to between 2020 and 2021). The library was generated by the immunoSEQ multiplex PCR assay. The table comes from immuneACCESS by way of TCRdb, which keeps in-frame sequences with V and J called. Part of the clones is missing from these tables; in studies checked, under half for an unresolved V gene and the rest for unknown reasons. For this sample the table gives some 130,000 clones, of which about 93% were detected only once. The ten biggest clones cover over 1.5% of the sample. To note about this clone: It lacks a known antigen. Base qualities are not provided; no much larger clone lies one nucleotide away.

The CDR3 spans 15 residues, from the cysteine through the phenylalanine. The entry retains the CDR3 DNA only, 45 bases that are in frame from base 1. Deletion took 1 base off V and 11 bases off J, with a span of 20 bases between the germline ends. Reading the germline V gene (reference sequence) gives CDR1 LNHNV and CDR2 YYDKDF. The chain is encoded by TRBV15 joined to TRBJ1-1, with no confidently assigned D gene. This sequence originates from a man in his forties or fifties with head and neck cancer. The specimen was PBMCs. The nucleotides read TGTGCCACCAGCAGAGTCGGAGGAAGGCGCCATGAGGCTTTCTTT. Its translation is CATSRVGGRRHEAFF.